These 24 T cell receptor beta chains originate from one sample sequenced in a study of blood T cell repertoires in COVID-19. Method: immunoSEQ multiplex PCR; TCRdb's copy keeps in-frame clones and lacks some. The sample yields 250,000 to 300,000 clones, 80% to 90% seen once. The sample consisted of PBMCs or T cells enriched from blood (not recorded which). These receptors came from a woman between 50 and 59 years old who had been exposed to COVID-19.

The chain joins TRBV5-5 to TRBJ1-4; the D is unclear. The CDR3 length is 14 residues. The V end was cut by 6 bases, the J end by 8 bases, with 17 bases between. Germline V CDR1 and CDR2: SGHKS, YYEKEE (reference sequence). The DNA of the CDR3 is TGTGCCAGCACCCGCCGGGAAACGGGCGAAAAACTGTTTTTT. It yields the protein CASTRRETGEKLFF.

The gene calls are TRBV6-5 and TRBJ1-1; TRBD1 aligns across 11 bases. CDR1 and CDR2 (germline): MNHEY, SVGAGI. V was clipped by 5 bases and J by 6 bases; unmatched bases: 5. The CDR3 is made up of 14 amino acids. CDR3 residues: CASSPGTGGAEAFF. The CDR3 DNA sequence: TGTGCCAGCAGTCCCGGGACAGGGGGTGCTGAAGCTTTCTTT.

The chain carries TRBV5-1 and TRBJ2-3; possible D gene TRBD2, 6 bases. Per germline, CDR1 SGHRS and CDR2 YFSETQ. CDR3 length equals 16 residues. The V gene lost 3 bases and the J gene lost 2 bases, with 16 bases spanning the gap. The CDR3 DNA reads TGCGCCAGCAGCTCCCGGAGGCGGGGAACCACAGATACGCAGTATTTT. Its translation is CASSSRRRGTTDTQYF.

This chain uses TRBV2 with TRBJ1-4; TRBD1 matches at 10 bases. The CDR3 is made up of 16 amino acids. Germline-derived CDR1 and CDR2 are SNHLY and FYNNEI. V dropped 7 bases and J dropped 3; count of bases not matched to a gene: 8. CDR3 in DNA: TGTGCCAGCAACCAAGGGGACAGGGGCCCTAATGAAAAACTGTTTTTT. It yields the protein CASNQGDRGPNEKLFF.

This chain connects TRBV6-5 to TRBJ2-1; the match to TRBD2 covers 12 bases. The CDR3 length is 15 residues. After removal of 6 bases from V and 7 bases from J, the junction contained 7 bases not matched to a gene. Germline lookup yields CDR1 MNHEY and CDR2 SVGAGI. This CDR3 is CASRPRLAGANEQFF. DNA of the CDR3: TGTGCCAGCAGACCGAGACTAGCGGGGGCAAATGAGCAGTTCTTC.

This sequence joins TRBV28 and TRBJ1-2; D not resolved. The germline V and J ends were trimmed by 5 bases and 0 bases, with 16 bases remaining between them. The length of the CDR3 is 16 residues. Germline V gene data show CDR1 as MDHEN and CDR2 as SYDVKM. The chain's CDR3 is CASSPPAGRSNYGYTF. The DNA of the CDR3 is TGTGCCAGCAGTCCGCCAGCGGGGAGGTCTAACTATGGCTACACCTTC.

The chain uses TRBV27 and TRBJ1-6; D perhaps matches TRBD1 (6 bases). The CDR3 loop spans 14 amino acids. Germline CDR1 is MNHEY and CDR2 is SMNVEV (reference sequence). V was pared by 2 bases and J by 13 bases, with 15 bases between. CDR3 in DNA: TGTGCCAGCAGTTTAACGCAGGGGTCTCCTCCCCTCCACTTT. Amino acid sequence: CASSLTQGSPPLHF.

In its sample, this clone was seen a few times. V and J are TRBV29-1 and TRBJ1-4, with TRBD1 matching 7 bases. V dropped 7 bases and J dropped 3; count of bases not matched to a gene: 11. This CDR3 comprises 15 residues. Germline CDR1 reads SQVTM; CDR2 reads ANQGSEA. CDR3 protein: CSAEMTGRANEKLFF. In DNA, the CDR3 is TGCAGCGCCGAAATGACAGGGCGAGCTAATGAAAAACTGTTTTTT.

This sequence joins TRBV19 and TRBJ1-1; 8 bases are a match to TRBD1. The V gene's germline CDR1 is LNHDA and CDR2 SQIVND (reference sequence). The trim removed 2 bases at V and 5 bases at J, leaving 7 bases unmatched. This CDR3 spans 15 amino acids. This CDR3 is CASSIPGQGWTEAFF. Written as DNA, the CDR3 is TGTGCCAGTAGTATACCCGGACAGGGATGGACTGAAGCTTTCTTT.

The CDR3 bases are TGCGCCAGCAGTGAAATTCTCGGGGGCTATGGCTACACCTTC. Its translation: CASSEILGGYGYTF. The chain joins TRBV10-2 to TRBJ1-2; tentative D call: TRBD1 (5 bases). The CDR3 runs 14 residues. From germline, CDR1 is WSHSY and CDR2 SAAADI. V lost 3 bases and J lost 4, with 12 bases in between.

The CDR3: CASRIDSSYEQYF. The DNA for the CDR3 is TGCGCCAGCAGAATTGACAGCAGCTACGAGCAGTACTTC. The rearrangement links TRBV5-1 to TRBJ2-7; D is possibly TRBD1 (5 bases). The germline V gene has CDR1 SGHRS and CDR2 YFSETQ. V gave up 5 bases and J gave up 3 bases, with 12 bases separating them. The CDR3 sequence is 13 residues long.

The V gene is TRBV2, the J gene TRBJ1-1; D is perhaps TRBD1 (5 bases). Trimming took 8 bases from V and 2 from J, leaving 15 bases between them. The CDR3 loop spans 14 amino acids. Looked up from germline, CDR1 is SNHLY and CDR2 is FYNNEI. The DNA for the CDR3 is TGTGCCAGCGGAAGGACGACAGTCAACACTGAAGCTTTCTTT. Its protein is CASGRTTVNTEAFF.

The chain is built from TRBV6-5 and TRBJ1-1; 9 nucleotides line up with TRBD1. This CDR3 is built from 11 residues. Germline-derived CDR1 and CDR2 are MNHEY and SVGAGI. J lost 10 bases, V lost 9 bases, and 6 bases had no gene match. In DNA form, the CDR3 reads TGTGCCAGAAACAGGGGGCTAAGAGCTTTCTTT. Its translation: CARNRGLRAFF.

This clone appeared once. The rearrangement links TRBV7-3 to TRBJ2-2, with a tentative D call TRBD1 (5 bases). Germline CDR1 reads SGHTA; CDR2 reads FQGTGA. CDR3 length equals 14 residues. V gave up 1 base and J gave up 5 bases, with 8 bases separating them. Here the CDR3 reads CASSLKAGTGELFF. Written as DNA, the CDR3 is TGTGCCAGCAGCTTAAAAGCAGGGACCGGGGAGCTGTTTTTT.

About this clone itself: Mismatch with germline at one junction end may stem from a read error. This rearrangement joins TRBV18 to TRBJ2-3, with D possibly matching TRBD2 (5 bases). The CDR3 length is 12 residues. Looked up from germline, CDR1 is KGHSH and CDR2 is LQKENI. The DNA of the CDR3 is TGTGCCAGCTCACCAAGTGGACTCCCGAGGGATTTT. Translation: CASSPSGLPRDF.

The chain recombines TRBV5-6 with TRBJ1-2; D possibly corresponds to TRBD1 (5 bases). The CDR3 loop spans 15 amino acids. Germline-derived CDR1 and CDR2 are SGHDT and YYEEEE. V was pared by 4 bases and J by 0 bases, with 13 bases between. The CDR3 loop reads CASSTTGGTNYGYTF. The DNA of the CDR3 is TGTGCCAGCAGCACTACGGGGGGGACTAACTATGGCTACACCTTC.

The V call is TRBV10-3, the J call TRBJ2-3; D is uncertain. Germline CDR1 reads ENHRY; CDR2 reads SYGVKD. This CDR3 spans 11 amino acids. The V end lost 6 bases, the J end lost 4 bases, and 5 bases lay between the germline ends. The CDR3 nucleotides read TGTGCCATCAGAAGCGCAGATACGCAGTATTTT. Its protein is CAIRSADTQYF.

This chain connects TRBV14 to TRBJ1-2; D ambiguous. V lost 4 bases and J lost 1, with 7 bases in between. The CDR3 extends over 13 amino acids. Germline V gives CDR1 SGHDN, CDR2 FVKESK. The CDR3, as DNA: TGTGCCAGCAGCCGCGGGGTTAACTATGGCTACACCTTC. It is translated as CASSRGVNYGYTF.

This chain connects TRBV28 to TRBJ1-5; D is undetermined. Germline V lookup: CDR1 MDHEN, CDR2 SYDVKM. The CDR3 totals 14 residues. V was shortened by 5 bases and J by 4 bases, with 12 bases between the two germline ends. The DNA of the CDR3 is TGTGCCAGCAGTCAATTAAACAGAAATCAGCCCCAGCATTTT. Protein: CASSQLNRNQPQHF. Variable domain in full (rest from reference TRBV28 and TRBJ1-5): DVKVTQSSRYLVKRTGEKVFLECVQDMDHENMFWYRQDPGLGLRLIYFSYDVKMKEKGDIPEGYSVSREKKERFSLILESASTNQTSMYLCASSQLNRNQPQHFGDGTRLSIL.

CDR3 sequence reads: CASSFSLADEQYF. The CDR3 nucleotides read TGTGCCAGCAGCTTTTCTCTAGCGGACGAGCAGTACTTC. The chain employs TRBV7-2 and TRBJ2-7, with 7 bases matching TRBD2. The trim removed 3 bases at V and 5 bases at J, leaving 4 bases unmatched. Germline CDR1 and CDR2: SGHTA and FQGNSA. The CDR3 contains 13 residues. The variable domain in full, with the rest retrieved from reference TRBV7-2 and TRBJ2-7, is GAGVSQSPSNKVTEKGKDVELRCDPISGHTALYWYRQSLGQGLEFLIYFQGNSAPDKSGLPSDRFSAERTGGSVSTLTIQRTQQEDSAVYLCASSFSLADEQYFGPGTRLTVT.

CDR3 protein: CASSPTRAGEQFF. The DNA of the CDR3 is TGTGCCAGCAGTCCGACTAGGGCTGGGGAGCAGTTCTTC. The V and J genes are TRBV6-4 and TRBJ2-1; D may be TRBD2 (6 bases). CDR1 and CDR2 (germline): MRHNA, SNTAGT. V was pared by 5 bases and J by 10 bases, with 15 bases between. This CDR3 has 13 residues.

The chain employs TRBV7-3 and TRBJ1-2, with D possibly matching TRBD1 (6 bases). The CDR3 has 13 residues. The V gene lost 2 bases and the J gene lost 6 bases, with 10 bases spanning the gap. Germline CDR1 SGHTA, CDR2 FQGTGA. CDR3 residues: CASSLHRVDGYTF. The DNA of the CDR3 is TGTGCCAGCAGCTTACACAGGGTGGATGGCTACACCTTC.

The rearrangement joins TRBV29-1 to TRBJ2-6, with TRBD1 matching over 7 bases. Germline V gene sequence: CDR1 SQVTM, CDR2 ANQGSEA. Trimming cost V 7 bases and J 3 bases; bases outside gene matches: 15. The CDR3 consists of 17 residues. CDR3 region: CSAPAPTGSGGANVLTF. DNA for the CDR3: TGCAGCGCCCCCGCTCCGACAGGGTCGGGTGGGGCCAACGTCCTGACTTTC. Drawing the rest from reference TRBV29-1 and TRBJ2-6, the complete variable domain is SAVISQKPSRDICQRGTSLTIQCQVDSQVTMMFWYRQQPGQSLTLIATANQGSEATYESGFVIDKFPISRPNLTFSTLTVSNMSPEDSSIYLCSAPAPTGSGGANVLTFGAGSRLTVL.

This rearrangement joins TRBV30 to TRBJ1-5; 10 nucleotides agree with TRBD1. The CDR3 runs 15 residues. Per the germline V gene, CDR1 is GTSNPN and CDR2 is SVGIG (reference sequence). After removal of 5 bases from V and 9 bases from J, the junction contained 13 bases not matched to a gene. The CDR3 sequence: CAWDEGQGNSGPQHF. For the CDR3, the DNA is TGTGCCTGGGACGAGGGACAGGGGAACTCTGGGCCCCAGCATTTT.